These T cell receptor beta chains were read from a single sample in a study of T-cell memory formation after mild COVID-19. TCRdb independently ran MiXCR on the 5' RACE reads; one entry per CDR3 protein. The sample contains roughly 500,000 distinct CDR3 sequences, 20% of which appear only once. The sequenced sample consisted of PBMCs or a T cell subset sorted from them (not recorded which). These receptors all come from an adult woman who had mild COVID-19 (a few samples of this study predate the infection). Cell type and time point are not known. The CDR3 runs from the conserved cysteine through the conserved F or W. Fields, in order: D gene, J gene, clone size, V gene, CDR3 DNA, CDR3 protein. A D gene is named only where the DNA matches it firmly. Clone size is stated in some rows and not others, as once, few, many or a class when expanded.

d_gene: .
j_gene: TRBJ2-1
abundance: once
v_gene: TRBV12-3/TRBV12-4
CDR3nt: TGTGCCAGCAGTTGGGCCAATGAGCAGTTCTTC
CDR3aa: CASSWANEQFF

d_gene: TRBD1
j_gene: TRBJ1-5
abundance: few
v_gene: TRBV12-3/TRBV12-4
CDR3nt: TGTGCCAGCAGTACAGGGGGCTTGGATCAGCCCCAGCATTTT
CDR3aa: CASSTGGLDQPQHF

d_gene: TRBD1
j_gene: TRBJ1-1
abundance: .
v_gene: TRBV7-6
CDR3nt: TGTGCCAGCAGCGAGGGACAGGGGTCGGCTGAAGCTTTCTTT
CDR3aa: CASSEGQGSAEAFF

d_gene: .
j_gene: TRBJ2-5
abundance: .
v_gene: TRBV7-9
CDR3nt: TGTGCCAGCAGCGTCGGGTCAGGGAACCAAGAGACCCAGTACTTC
CDR3aa: CASSVGSGNQETQYF

d_gene: .
j_gene: TRBJ2-5
abundance: .
v_gene: TRBV5-1
CDR3nt: TGCGCCAGCAGCTTGGCAGGGATCCCTGCGGAGTACTTC
CDR3aa: CASSLAGIPAEYF

d_gene: .
j_gene: TRBJ2-1
abundance: many
v_gene: TRBV6-6
CDR3nt: TGTGCCAGCAGCCGACTGGGGAATGAGCAGTTCTTC
CDR3aa: CASSRLGNEQFF

d_gene: TRBD2
j_gene: TRBJ2-1
abundance: .
v_gene: TRBV5-1
CDR3nt: TGCGCCAGCAGCTTGGGGAGACTAGCGGGAGGATCCTACAATGAGCAGTTCTTC
CDR3aa: CASSLGRLAGGSYNEQFF

d_gene: TRBD2
j_gene: TRBJ2-5
abundance: few
v_gene: TRBV5-5
CDR3nt: TGTGCCAGCACTCGGACTAGCGGGGGGGCCGGGCAAGAGACCCAGTACTTC
CDR3aa: CASTRTSGGAGQETQYF

d_gene: .
j_gene: TRBJ2-2
abundance: few
v_gene: TRBV5-1
CDR3nt: TGCGCCAGCAGCGGCGGAGAGACCGGGACCTCGAACACCGGGGAGCTGTTTTTT
CDR3aa: CASSGGETGTSNTGELFF

d_gene: .
j_gene: TRBJ2-5
abundance: few
v_gene: TRBV10-3
CDR3nt: TGTGCCACCGGGGACACAATCATAGGAGGGGAGACCCAGTACTTC
CDR3aa: CATGDTIIGGETQYF

d_gene: .
j_gene: TRBJ1-4
abundance: .
v_gene: TRBV5-5
CDR3nt: TGTGCCAGCAGCTCAACCGGGCTTAATGAAAAACTGTTTTTT
CDR3aa: CASSSTGLNEKLFF